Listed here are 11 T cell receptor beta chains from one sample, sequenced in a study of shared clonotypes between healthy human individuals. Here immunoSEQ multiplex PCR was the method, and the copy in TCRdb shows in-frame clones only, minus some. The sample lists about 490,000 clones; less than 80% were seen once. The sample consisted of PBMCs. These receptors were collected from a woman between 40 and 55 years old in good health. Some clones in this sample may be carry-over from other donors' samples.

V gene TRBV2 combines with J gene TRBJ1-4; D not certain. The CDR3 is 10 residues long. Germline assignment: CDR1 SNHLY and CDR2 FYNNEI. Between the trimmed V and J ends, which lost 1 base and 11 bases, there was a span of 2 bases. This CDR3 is CASSEDKLFF. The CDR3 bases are TGTGCCAGCAGTGAAGATAAACTGTTTTTT.

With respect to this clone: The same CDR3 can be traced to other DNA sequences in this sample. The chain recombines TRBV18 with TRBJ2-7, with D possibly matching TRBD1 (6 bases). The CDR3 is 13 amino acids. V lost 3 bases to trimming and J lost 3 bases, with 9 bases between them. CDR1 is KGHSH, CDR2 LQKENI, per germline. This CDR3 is CASSPPQGYEQYF. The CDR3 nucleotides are TGTGCCAGCTCACCGCCACAGGGCTACGAGCAGTACTTC. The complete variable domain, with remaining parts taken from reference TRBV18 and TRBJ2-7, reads NAGVMQNPRHLVRRRGQEARLRCSPMKGHSHVYWYRQLPEEGLKFMVYLQKENIIDESGMPKERFSAEFPKEGPSILRIQQVVRGDSAAYFCASSPPQGYEQYFGPGTRLTVT.

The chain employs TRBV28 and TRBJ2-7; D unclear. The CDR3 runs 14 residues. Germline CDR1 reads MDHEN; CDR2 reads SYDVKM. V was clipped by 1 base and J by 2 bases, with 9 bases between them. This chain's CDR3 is CASSLSPNPYEQYF. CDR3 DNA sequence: TGTGCCAGCAGTTTATCCCCCAACCCCTACGAGCAGTACTTC.

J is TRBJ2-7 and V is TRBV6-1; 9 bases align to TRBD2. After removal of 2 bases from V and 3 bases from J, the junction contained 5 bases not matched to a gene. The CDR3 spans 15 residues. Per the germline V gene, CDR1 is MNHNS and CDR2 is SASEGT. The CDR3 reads CASSEPASGNYEQYF. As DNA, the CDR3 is TGTGCCAGCAGTGAACCCGCTAGCGGGAACTACGAGCAGTACTTC.

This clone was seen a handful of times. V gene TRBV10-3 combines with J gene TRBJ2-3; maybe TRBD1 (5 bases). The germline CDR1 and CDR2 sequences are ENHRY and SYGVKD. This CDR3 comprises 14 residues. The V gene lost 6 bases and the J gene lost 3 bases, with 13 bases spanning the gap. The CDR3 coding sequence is TGTGCCATCAGCCTGGACACTATAACAGATACGCAGTATTTT. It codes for CAISLDTITDTQYF.

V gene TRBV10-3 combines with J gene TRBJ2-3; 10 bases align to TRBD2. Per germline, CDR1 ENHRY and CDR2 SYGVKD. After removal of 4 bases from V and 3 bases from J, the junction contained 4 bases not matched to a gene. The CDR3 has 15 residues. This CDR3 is CAISVASGSTDTQYF. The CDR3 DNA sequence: TGTGCCATCAGTGTGGCTAGCGGGAGTACAGATACGCAGTATTTT.

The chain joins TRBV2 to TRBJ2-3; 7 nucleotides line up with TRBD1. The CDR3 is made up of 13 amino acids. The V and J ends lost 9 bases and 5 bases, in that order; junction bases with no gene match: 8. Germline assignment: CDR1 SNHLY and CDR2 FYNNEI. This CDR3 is CARGPGGEDTQYF. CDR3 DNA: TGTGCCAGGGGCCCAGGGGGAGAAGATACGCAGTATTTT.

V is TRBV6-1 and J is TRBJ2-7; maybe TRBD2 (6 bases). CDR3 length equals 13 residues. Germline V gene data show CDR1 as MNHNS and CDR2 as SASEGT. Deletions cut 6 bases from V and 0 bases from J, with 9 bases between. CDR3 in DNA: TGTGCCAGCAGGGGGGGATACTCCTACGAGCAGTACTTC. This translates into CASRGGYSYEQYF.

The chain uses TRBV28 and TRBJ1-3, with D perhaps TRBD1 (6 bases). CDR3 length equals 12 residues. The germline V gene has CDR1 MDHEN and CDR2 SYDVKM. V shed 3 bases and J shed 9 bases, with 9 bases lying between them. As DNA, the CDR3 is TGTGCCAGCAGTTTGGGAGGGGGCACCATATATTTT. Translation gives CASSLGGGTIYF.

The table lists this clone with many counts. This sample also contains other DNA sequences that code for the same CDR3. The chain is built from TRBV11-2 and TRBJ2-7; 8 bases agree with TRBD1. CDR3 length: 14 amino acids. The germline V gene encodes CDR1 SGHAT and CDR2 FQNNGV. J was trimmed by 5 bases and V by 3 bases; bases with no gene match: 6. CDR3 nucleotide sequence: TGTGCCAGCAGCTTTCGGACAGGGCAGGACGAGCAGTACTTC. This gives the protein CASSFRTGQDEQYF.

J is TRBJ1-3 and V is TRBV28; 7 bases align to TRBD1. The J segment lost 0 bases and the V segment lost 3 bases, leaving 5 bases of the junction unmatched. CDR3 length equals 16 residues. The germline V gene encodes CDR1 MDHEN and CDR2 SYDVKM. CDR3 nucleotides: TGTGCCAGCAGTTTGCAAGGGGGCTTCTCTGGAAACACCATATATTTT. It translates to CASSLQGGFSGNTIYF.